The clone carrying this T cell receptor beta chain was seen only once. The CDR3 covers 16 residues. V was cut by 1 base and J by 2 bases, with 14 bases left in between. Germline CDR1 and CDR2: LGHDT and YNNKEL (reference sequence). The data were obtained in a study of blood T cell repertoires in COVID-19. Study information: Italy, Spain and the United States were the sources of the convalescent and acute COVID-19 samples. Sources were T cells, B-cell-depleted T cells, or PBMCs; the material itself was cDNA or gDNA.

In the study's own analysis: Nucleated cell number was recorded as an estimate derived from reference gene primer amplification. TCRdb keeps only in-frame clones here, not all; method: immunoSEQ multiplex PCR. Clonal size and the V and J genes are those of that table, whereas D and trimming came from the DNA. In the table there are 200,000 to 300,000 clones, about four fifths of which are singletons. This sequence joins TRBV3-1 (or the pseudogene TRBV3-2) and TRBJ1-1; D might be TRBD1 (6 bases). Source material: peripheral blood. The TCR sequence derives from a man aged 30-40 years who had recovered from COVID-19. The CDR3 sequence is CASSQAWDTHNTEAFF. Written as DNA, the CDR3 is TGTGCCAGCAGCCAAGCCTGGGACACTCACAACACTGAAGCTTTCTTT.